Below, 11 T cell receptor beta chains from the same sample are listed, as sequenced in a study of spatial heterogeneity in lung cancer. Their specific antigens are unknown. Findings and limits, study-wide: Tumors with more nonsynonymous mutations had more expanded intratumoral alpha and beta TCRs.

The time point is: sample taken at primary tumor resection. Using its own MiXCR run on the 5' RACE reads, TCRdb lists one record per CDR3 protein. The sample holds approximately 25,000 distinct CDR3 sequences, 8.8% seen once. The starting material was lung tumor tissue, obtained at surgery. These receptors all come from a male donor with early-stage non-small cell lung cancer.

This clonotype was seen at least ten times. V is TRBV28 and J is TRBJ2-7; maybe TRBD2 (5 bases). Germline V gives CDR1 MDHEN, CDR2 SYDVKM. V was shortened by 6 bases and J by 6 bases, with 15 bases between the two germline ends. The CDR3 is 13 amino acids. CDR3 DNA: TGTGCCAGCAGCGCCCCCAGACGGGGCGAGCAGTACTTC. Translation: CASSAPRRGEQYF.

The chain recombines TRBV20-1 with TRBJ2-5; D gene uncertain. The V gene's germline CDR1 is DFQATT and CDR2 SNEGSKA (reference sequence). The CDR3 length is 13 residues. Trimming cost V 3 bases and J 0 bases, with 8 bases left between them. CDR3 amino acids: CSASMWDQETQYF. CDR3 coding DNA: TGCAGTGCTAGTATGTGGGACCAAGAGACCCAGTACTTC.

This clonotype is categorized as medium-sized (0.01 to 0.1%). The chain carries TRBV7-9 and TRBJ2-7, with 9 bases that match TRBD1. The V and J ends lost 5 bases and 4 bases, in that order; junction bases with no gene match: 6. This CDR3 spans 14 amino acids. The germline gives CDR1 SEHNR, CDR2 FQNEAQ (reference sequence). Written as DNA, the CDR3 is TGTGCCAGCAGCCCTGGGACAGGGATGTACGAGCAGTACTTC. Its translation is CASSPGTGMYEQYF.

This clonotype has a count of ten or more. The CDR3 DNA reads as TGTGCCACCAGCAGAGAACCTCTGATGAACACTGAAGCTTTCTTT. Protein product: CATSREPLMNTEAFF. V usage is TRBV15 and J usage is TRBJ1-1; no clear D. The CDR3 sequence is 15 residues long. The germline V and J ends were trimmed by 0 bases and 0 bases, with 8 bases remaining between them. CDR1 is LNHNV and CDR2 is YYDKDF in the germline V gene (reference sequence). The complete variable domain, with remaining parts taken from reference TRBV15 and TRBJ1-1, reads DAMVIQNPRYQVTQFGKPVTLSCSQTLNHNVMYWYQQKSSQAPKLLFHYYDKDFNNEADTPDNFQSRRPNTSFCFLDIRSPGLGDTAMYLCATSREPLMNTEAFFGQGTRLTVV.

This clonotype was counted a few times. This sequence joins TRBV29-1 and TRBJ2-7; 11 bases match TRBD1. Germline V gene lookup returns CDR1 SQVTM and CDR2 ANQGSEA. This CDR3 is 15 amino acids long. V trimming: 5 bases; J trimming: 3 bases; junction bases outside the gene matches: 9. This CDR3 is CSVSSGTGGVYEQYF. The CDR3 DNA follows: TGCAGCGTTAGTTCCGGGACAGGGGGGGTCTACGAGCAGTACTTC.

This clonotype was seen many times. V is TRBV6-4 and J is TRBJ2-2; 9 bases are a match to TRBD1. Germline CDR1 is MRHNA and CDR2 is SNTAGT. V lost 5 bases, J lost 2 bases, and 3 bases stayed unmatched. The CDR3 runs 15 residues. CDR3 DNA sequence: TGTGCCAGCAGTCAACAGGGGGCAAACACCGGGGAGCTGTTTTTT. As protein: CASSQQGANTGELFF.

This clonotype appeared many times. The V call is TRBV28, the J call TRBJ2-7; a possible D gene is TRBD2 (6 bases). The CDR3 loop spans 15 amino acids. The V end lost 3 bases, the J end lost 4 bases, and 16 bases lay between the germline ends. Germline V gene data show CDR1 as MDHEN and CDR2 as SYDVKM. CDR3 DNA sequence: TGTGCCAGCAGTTTTATGGGAGGAGGGATATACGAGCAGTACTTC. Its protein product is CASSFMGGGIYEQYF. The full variable domain, completed using reference TRBV28 and TRBJ2-7, is DVKVTQSSRYLVKRTGEKVFLECVQDMDHENMFWYRQDPGLGLRLIYFSYDVKMKEKGDIPEGYSVSREKKERFSLILESASTNQTSMYLCASSFMGGGIYEQYFGPGTRLTVT.

The chain uses TRBV7-3 and TRBJ2-6; maybe TRBD1 (5 bases). The length of the CDR3 is 15 residues. Germline loops: CDR1 SGHTA, CDR2 FQGTGA. V was pared by 10 bases and J by 2 bases, with 15 bases between. CDR3 nucleotide sequence: TGTGCCACCTCATCAGGGCTCCCTGGGGCCAACGTCCTGACTTTC. Its protein is CATSSGLPGANVLTF.

The chain employs TRBV7-8 and TRBJ1-1; D unresolved. CDR1 SGHVS and CDR2 FQNEAQ come from the germline V gene. This CDR3 is 13 amino acids long. V lost 2 bases and J lost 0, with 4 bases in between. In DNA form, the CDR3 reads TGTGCCAGCAGCTTAACTCTGAACACTGAAGCTTTCTTT. It translates to CASSLTLNTEAFF.

V is TRBV6-2 or TRBV6-3 and J is TRBJ2-7, with 10 bases aligning to TRBD2. V shed 5 bases, J shed 7 bases, and the junction held 8 bases outside the gene matches. The germline V gene encodes CDR1 MNHEY and CDR2 SVGEGT. The CDR3 totals 14 residues. For the CDR3, the DNA is TGTGCCAGCAGTCGGATAGCGGGAGGAGAGGAGCAGTACTTC. Amino acids: CASSRIAGGEEQYF.

This clonotype has just a few counts. The chain recombines TRBV6-5 with TRBJ2-7, with TRBD2 identical over 8 bases. CDR3 length equals 15 residues. Trimming cost V 2 bases and J 0 bases; bases outside gene matches: 3. The V gene's germline CDR1 is MNHEY and CDR2 SVGAGI. For the CDR3, the DNA is TGTGCCAGCAGTTACGGGCGGGAGGTCTCCTACGAGCAGTACTTC. As protein: CASSYGREVSYEQYF.